Here is one T cell receptor beta chain with its context. Clones were read by immunoSEQ multiplex PCR, and TCRdb kept only the in-frame ones, dropping some. The table lists about 2 million clones, 85% to 95% of them singletons, with 0.13% in the top ten. Germline V lookup: CDR1 MNHEY, CDR2 SVGAGI. The CDR3 extends over 15 amino acids. The V and J ends lost 6 bases and 0 bases respectively, with 12 bases between them. The record originates from a study of shared clonotypes between healthy human individuals. Every contributor of samples was a Caucasian grown-up residing in Nashville, Tennessee. The genes are TRBV6-5 and TRBJ1-3; D is unclear. This receptor was taken from a young man in good health. Material: naive CD4+ T cells sorted from blood. Subset reported: CD45RA+ positively selected. CDR3: CASSSILSSGNTIYF. The CDR3 nucleotides are TGTGCCAGCAGCAGTATCCTTAGCTCTGGAAACACCATATATTTT.